The 2 T cell receptor beta chains given below trace back to one sample, sequenced in a study of blood T cell repertoires in COVID-19. Repertoires were generated with immunoSEQ multiplex PCR, while TCRdb's copy carries only in-frame clones and drops some. The sample yields more than 200,000 clones, 70% to 90% seen once. The sample consisted of PBMCs or T cells enriched from blood (not recorded which). These TCRs come from a man aged 25-45 years who had recovered from COVID-19.

The chain uses TRBV3-1 (or the pseudogene TRBV3-2) and TRBJ2-7, with unresolved D. The CDR3 is 14 amino acids. Germline lookup yields CDR1 LGHDT and CDR2 YNNKEL (reference sequence). Between the trimmed V and J ends, which lost 2 bases and 4 bases, there was a span of 12 bases. The DNA of the CDR3 is TGTGCCAGCAGCCAAAATCTCGGCGGATACGAGCAGTACTTC. It translates to CASSQNLGGYEQYF.

This clone was seen a few times. The chain carries TRBV28 and TRBJ2-1; 9 positions agree with TRBD1. The CDR3 totals 11 residues. Germline loops: CDR1 MDHEN, CDR2 SYDVKM. Germline trimming cut 7 bases from V and 15 bases from J; bases unmatched to any gene: 7. Here the CDR3 reads CASTPGTGTFF. CDR3 DNA sequence: TGTGCCAGCACCCCCGGGACAGGGACGTTCTTC.